This T cell receptor beta chain appears in the sequencing data of a study of Ad26.COV2.S vaccination and SARS-CoV-2 variants. Profiled with immunoSEQ multiplex PCR; TCRdb holds only in-frame clones, not every one. Of approximately 480,000 clones listed, roughly 89% are singletons. The sample's treatment: around 19 received Ad26.COV2.S at low or high dose, single or two shots; roughly five received placebo; per-sample allocation not given. Sample collection was performed on day 63 after the first vaccine or placebo injection. A Boston donor was an adult aged 18-55 years. In regard to this clone: Its antigen is unknown.

Regarding the study as a whole: Assessments of TCR breadth and depth may have underestimated the total T cell responses. It was found that vaccine and placebo recipients had similar non-spike TCR breadth.

The clonotype comes from a person between 18 and 59 years old who received the Ad26.COV2.S COVID-19 vaccine or a placebo. Sequencing used peripheral blood, obtained in a trial of Ad26.COV2.S vaccine versus placebo.

CDR3 coding DNA: TGTGCCAGCAGCCCCCCCGGACTAGTTGGCCATGAGCAGTTCTTC. Translating gives CASSPPGLVGHEQFF. The genes are TRBV7-2 and TRBJ2-1; TRBD2 agrees at 7 bases. The J segment lost 8 bases and the V segment lost 5 bases, leaving 12 bases of the junction unmatched. The CDR3 has 15 residues. The germline V gene encodes CDR1 SGHTA and CDR2 FQGNSA.